The rows below give T cell receptor beta chains drawn from one sample of a study of human T cells and chemical hapten exposure. A single record per CDR3 protein comes from TCRdb applying MiXCR to the RACE reads. The sample lists tens of thousands of distinct CDR3 sequences, around 6.6% occurring once. Sequencing was performed on whole blood, taken in connection with sensitization to the hapten diphenylcyclopropenone (DPC). These receptor sequences come from a woman in her 30s with alopecia areata. Some clones in this sample may be carry-over from other donors' samples. Each CDR3 is given without its conserved first and last residue. Rows give clone size only sometimes, using once, few, many, or a class for an expanded clone.

clone size: few; V gene: TRBV30; CDR3 protein: AWSTGEVGEQY
clone size: few; V gene: TRBV27; CDR3 protein: ASKGQNSNQPQH
clone size: many; V gene: TRBV3-1; CDR3 protein: ASSQVLRGRAGELF
clone size: many; V gene: TRBV11-2; CDR3 protein: ASSLDGGRGEKLF
clone size: few; V gene: TRBV13; CDR3 protein: ASSSRGRGIADTQY
clone size: few; V gene: TRBV15; CDR3 protein: ATSRKALAASTDTQY
clone size: many; V gene: TRBV20-1; CDR3 protein: SARKRGTDTQY
clone size: many; V gene: TRBV18; CDR3 protein: ASSPQTGEETQY
clone size: many; V gene: TRBV9; CDR3 protein: ASSVGNTRAF
clone size: many; V gene: TRBV13; CDR3 protein: ASSLRGRDTQY
clone size: .; V gene: TRBV6-5; CDR3 protein: ASRETGNSGNTIY
clone size: many; V gene: TRBV3-1; CDR3 protein: ASSYPGQGYYEQY
clone size: many; V gene: TRBV6-4; CDR3 protein: ASAAGGSTDTQY
clone size: few; V gene: TRBV12-3/TRBV12-4; CDR3 protein: ASSLGGSINEKLF
clone size: .; V gene: TRBV20-1; CDR3 protein: SARQNSNQPQH
clone size: many; V gene: TRBV11-2; CDR3 protein: ASSLVWLGTQY
clone size: many; V gene: TRBV10-3; CDR3 protein: AISETGGYSPLH
clone size: many; V gene: TRBV5-5; CDR3 protein: ASSSGLAGGPFNEQF
clone size: many; V gene: TRBV29-1; CDR3 protein: SVQTSGSYEQY
clone size: many; V gene: TRBV2; CDR3 protein: ASRPTGVTEAF
clone size: .; V gene: TRBV5-4; CDR3 protein: ASSLETGKGGYT
clone size: many; V gene: TRBV12-3/TRBV12-4; CDR3 protein: ATRGSMYGETYNEQF
clone size: many; V gene: TRBV12-3/TRBV12-4; CDR3 protein: ASSWDRGLTEAF
clone size: many; V gene: TRBV29-1; CDR3 protein: SVEGAAGANVLT
clone size: many; V gene: TRBV18; CDR3 protein: ASSPPSQGTDEQF
clone size: many; V gene: TRBV12-3/TRBV12-4; CDR3 protein: ASSFGVPYGYT
clone size: many; V gene: TRBV3-1; CDR3 protein: ASSTGRGVYNSPLH
clone size: many; V gene: TRBV2; CDR3 protein: ASSLLAERTDTQY
clone size: .; V gene: TRBV3-1; CDR3 protein: ASSPQFTGGNQPQH
clone size: many; V gene: TRBV4-1; CDR3 protein: ASSPRQDSNEKLF